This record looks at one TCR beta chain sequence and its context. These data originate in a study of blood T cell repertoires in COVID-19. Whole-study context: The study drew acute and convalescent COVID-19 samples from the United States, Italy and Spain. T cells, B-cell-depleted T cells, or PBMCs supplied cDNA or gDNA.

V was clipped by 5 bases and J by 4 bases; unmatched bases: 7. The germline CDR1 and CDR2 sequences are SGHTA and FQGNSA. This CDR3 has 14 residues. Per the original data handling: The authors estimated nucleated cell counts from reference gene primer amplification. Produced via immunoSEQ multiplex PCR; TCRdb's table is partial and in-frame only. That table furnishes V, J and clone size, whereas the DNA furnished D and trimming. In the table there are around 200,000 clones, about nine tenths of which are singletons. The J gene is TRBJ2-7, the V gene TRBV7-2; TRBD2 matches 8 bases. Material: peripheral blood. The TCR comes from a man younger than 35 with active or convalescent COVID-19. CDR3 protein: CASSPGGVQYEQYF. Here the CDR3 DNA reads TGTGCCAGCAGCCCCGGGGGGGTTCAATACGAGCAGTACTTC.